These 10 T cell receptor beta chains originate from one sample sequenced in a study of beta chain features in type 1 diabetes. Broader study findings: Moderate yet significant TCRB CDR3 shortening was seen in Type 1 diabetes patients in all four CD4+ subsets.

These receptors have no identified antigens. All of the isolated RNA was reverse transcribed, so expressed TCRB transcripts were sequenced. This table comes from immunoSEQ multiplex PCR, and its TCRdb copy is limited to in-frame clones, with some not included. The sample holds under 150,000 clones, 15% to 20% seen once. Sequencing used central memory CD4+ T cells from blood. The receptors derive from a man younger than 35 with type 1 diabetes.

This clone has a handful of counts. The chain couples TRBV18 to TRBJ2-5; D is possibly TRBD1 (6 bases). V was cut by 0 bases and J by 7 bases, with 12 bases left in between. The CDR3 loop spans 14 amino acids. CDR1 is KGHSH, CDR2 LQKENI, per germline. CDR3 nucleotide sequence: TGTGCCAGCTCACCACCGACAGGCCTCATGACCCAGTACTTC. Its protein product is CASSPPTGLMTQYF.

This clone was seen a handful of times. This chain links TRBV9 with TRBJ2-5; 9 positions match TRBD2. The CDR3 has 16 amino acids. Germline assignment: CDR1 SGDLS and CDR2 YYNGEE. The trim removed 0 bases at V and 1 base at J, leaving 4 bases unmatched. The CDR3 DNA reads TGTGCCAGCAGCGTAGCCCAGACTAGCGGCCAAGAGACCCAGTACTTC. It encodes CASSVAQTSGQETQYF.

This clone was observed at least ten times. The chain uses TRBV7-2 and TRBJ2-7, with D hard to call. The germline V and J ends were trimmed by 6 bases and 4 bases, with 10 bases remaining between them. CDR3 length: 12 residues. Germline V gene data show CDR1 as SGHTA and CDR2 as FQGNSA. In nucleotides, the CDR3 is TGTGCCAGCAGAAGGTCCGAGTACGAGCAGTACTTC. It specifies CASRRSEYEQYF.

This clone was seen a few times. V usage is TRBV7-2 and J usage is TRBJ2-7, with 8 positions matching TRBD1. Trimming took 4 bases from V and 6 from J; bases not matched to a gene: 5. CDR3 length: 13 amino acids. Germline V gene sequence: CDR1 SGHTA, CDR2 FQGNSA. In nucleotides, the CDR3 is TGTGCCAGCAGCTCCTATCAGGGGGCCGAGCAGTACTTC. This codes for CASSSYQGAEQYF.

The chain couples TRBV10-3 to TRBJ2-3; 10 bases fit TRBD2. CDR1 is ENHRY, CDR2 SYGVKD, per germline. CDR3 length: 15 amino acids. J lost 2 bases, V lost 2 bases, and 1 base had no gene match. CDR3 sequence reads: CAISEGLADTDTQYF. CDR3 DNA: TGTGCCATCAGTGAGGGACTAGCGGACACAGATACGCAGTATTTT.

This clone was picked up a small number of times. The V call is TRBV7-2, the J call TRBJ2-1; 7 bases line up with TRBD2. The junction had 8 bases not matched to a gene; V was cut back by 0 bases and J by 0 bases. Germline V lookup: CDR1 SGHTA, CDR2 FQGNSA. This CDR3 comprises 18 residues. CDR3 DNA: TGTGCCAGCAGCTTAGCATCTAGCGGATACTCCTCCTACAATGAGCAGTTCTTC. It yields the protein CASSLASSGYSSYNEQFF.

The chain recombines TRBV30 with TRBJ1-5; the D is unclear. Trimming shortened V by 0 bases and J by 1 base, and 7 bases separated the two germline ends. Germline V gene sequence: CDR1 GTSNPN, CDR2 SVGIG (reference sequence). The CDR3 has 14 residues. The CDR3 region has the DNA TGTGCCTGGAGTGTATCCGGGAGCAATCAGCCCCAGCATTTT. The encoded protein is CAWSVSGSNQPQHF.

On this clone: Other DNA sequences of this sample code for an identical CDR3. The chain joins TRBV30 to TRBJ1-5; D possibly corresponds to TRBD1 (5 bases). The CDR3 contains 15 residues. The ends were cut back, 0 bases at V and 7 bases at J, with 16 bases in the middle. Germline CDR1 GTSNPN, CDR2 SVGIG (reference sequence). DNA for the CDR3: TGTGCCTGGAGTGTACGGTGGGGCGCCGGGCAGCCCCAGCATTTT. Translating gives CAWSVRWGAGQPQHF.

This clone occurred a few times. The chain couples TRBV11-2 to TRBJ2-1; 7 bases match TRBD2. V trimming: 2 bases; J trimming: 0 bases; junction bases outside the gene matches: 4. Germline V gene sequence: CDR1 SGHAT, CDR2 FQNNGV. This CDR3 contains 16 residues. DNA for the CDR3: TGTGCCAGCAGCTTAACCGGCGGGGGCTCCTACAATGAGCAGTTCTTC. It encodes CASSLTGGGSYNEQFF.

The V call is TRBV5-6, the J call TRBJ1-6; D is uncertain. CDR1 is SGHDT and CDR2 is YYEEEE in the germline V gene. V was cut by 4 bases and J by 7 bases, with 12 bases left in between. This CDR3 is built from 14 residues. The CDR3 nucleotides are TGTGCCAGCAGCCCCCTATGGGCAAATTCACCCCTCCACTTT. Translating it yields CASSPLWANSPLHF.